This record looks at one T cell receptor (beta chain) sequence and its context. Its matching antigen is unknown. The sample comes from a study of long-term antiretroviral therapy in people with HIV. On the study more broadly: Collection of the earliest samples took place about a decade ahead of the 2015 immediate-ART recommendation. Whole-study findings and limits: Repertoires from HIV showed CDR3 length ranges narrower than those of controls.

From germline, CDR1 is SGHDT and CDR2 YYEEEE. CDR3 size: 13 residues. The V end lost 7 bases, the J end lost 0 bases, and 11 bases lay between the germline ends. Every participant with HIV received treatment in the United States. This was the immunoSEQ v3.0 assay at survey level. The assay was immunoSEQ multiplex PCR, and TCRdb's table has in-frame clones only and misses some. The sample comprises around 22,000 clones, approximately 80% of which are singletons, and roughly 16% rests with the top ten. Sequences were derived from unsorted PBMCs, sampled just over 4.2 years after starting antiretroviral therapy. The chain employs TRBV5-6 and TRBJ2-7, with D tentatively TRBD1 or TRBD2 (5 bases each). This receptor was obtained from a young man with HIV. The CDR3 region is CASEGTHSYEQYF. The CDR3 nucleotides read TGTGCCAGCGAGGGGACCCACTCCTACGAGCAGTACTTC.